The entry below describes one T cell receptor beta chain. The germline V gene has CDR1 LNHDA and CDR2 SQIVND (reference sequence). This CDR3 has 14 amino acids. Trimming left V 5 bases short and J 3 bases short, with 11 bases between. As for time point: sample taken at primary tumor resection. In each case, whole RNA from tumor, nontumor lung or frozen PBMC was sequenced unsorted. This entry is derived from a study of spatial heterogeneity in lung cancer. The library protocol tagged each TCR cDNA with a unique molecular identifier. Via MiXCR, TCRdb re-called the 5' RACE reads, giving one row per CDR3 protein. The sample gives approximately 82,000 distinct CDR3 sequences, around an eighth of which show up once; 4.6% is in the top ten.

J is TRBJ1-5 and V is TRBV19; weak D call: TRBD1 (6 bases). The TCR originated in a male donor with early-stage non-small cell lung cancer. Sequencing used PBMCs, obtained at surgery. In DNA, the CDR3 is TGTGCCAGTAGTTTCAGGACAGCCAATCAGCCCCAGCATTTT. Amino acid sequence: CASSFRTANQPQHF.